This T cell receptor (beta chain) is from a study of cytomegalovirus exposure and HLA in healthy donors. It was the roughly 130-subject validation cohort, separate from the roughly 700-subject first cohort, to which the donors belonged. The sample holds one count of this clone. Here immunoSEQ multiplex PCR was the method, and the copy in TCRdb shows in-frame clones only, minus some. The repertoire has about 150,000 clones, roughly nine tenths of them found once; the top ten carry over 3%. This TCR derives from a woman between 18 and 30 years old in good health and CMV-seropositive. Input material: PBMCs.

The CDR3 coding sequence is TGCAGTGCCGCAGACACAGATACGCAGTATTTT. Amino acid sequence: CSAADTDTQYF. The rearrangement joins TRBV20-1 to TRBJ2-3; unclear D gene. CDR3 size: 11 residues. V was pared by 6 bases and J by 2 bases, with 6 bases between. Germline V lookup: CDR1 DFQATT, CDR2 SNEGSKA (reference sequence).